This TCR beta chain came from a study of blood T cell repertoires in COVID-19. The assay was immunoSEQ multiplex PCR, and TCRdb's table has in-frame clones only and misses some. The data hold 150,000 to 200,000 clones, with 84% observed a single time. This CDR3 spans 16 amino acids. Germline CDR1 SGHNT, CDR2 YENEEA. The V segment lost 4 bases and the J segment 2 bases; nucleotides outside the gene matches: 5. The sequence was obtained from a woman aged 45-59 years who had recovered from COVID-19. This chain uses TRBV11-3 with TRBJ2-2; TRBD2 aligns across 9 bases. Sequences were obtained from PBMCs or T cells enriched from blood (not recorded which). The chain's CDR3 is CASSSWTSANTGELFF. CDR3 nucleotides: TGTGCCAGCAGCTCCTGGACTAGCGCAAACACCGGGGAGCTGTTTTTT.